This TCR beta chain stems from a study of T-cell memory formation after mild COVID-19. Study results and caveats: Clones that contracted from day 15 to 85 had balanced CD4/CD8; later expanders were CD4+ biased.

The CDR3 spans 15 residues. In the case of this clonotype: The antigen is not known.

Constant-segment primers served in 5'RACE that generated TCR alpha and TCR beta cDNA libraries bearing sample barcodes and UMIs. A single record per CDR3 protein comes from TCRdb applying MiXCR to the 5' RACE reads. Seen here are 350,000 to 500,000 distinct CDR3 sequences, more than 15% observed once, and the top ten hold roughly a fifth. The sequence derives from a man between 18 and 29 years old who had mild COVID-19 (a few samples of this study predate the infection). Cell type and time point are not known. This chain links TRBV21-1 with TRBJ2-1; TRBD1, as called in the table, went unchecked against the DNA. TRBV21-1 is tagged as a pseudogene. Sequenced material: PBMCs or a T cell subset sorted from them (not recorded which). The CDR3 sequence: CASSKARAYHNEQFF. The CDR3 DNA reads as TGTGCCAGCAGCAAAGCCAGGGCTTATCACAATGAGCAGTTCTTC.